This entry features one T cell receptor beta chain sequence. Its specificity is unknown. RNA in amounts of roughly 0.5 to 1 ug was reverse transcribed with random hexamers. The authors amplified TCR beta CDR3 across 54 Vbeta and 13 Jbeta using immunoSEQ multiplex PCR. One entry per CDR3 protein, called by TCRdb with MiXCR from the immunoSEQ multiplex PCR reads. Here the sample spans roughly 130,000 distinct CDR3 sequences, roughly 95% being singletons. This sample is drawn from a study of CD8 T cells in Susac syndrome. Findings of the study overall: In its TCR sequencing and HLA analysis, the study acknowledged that the number of individuals was relatively small.

V lost 3 bases to trimming and J lost 5 bases, with 16 bases between them. This CDR3 has 14 amino acids. Germline V lookup: CDR1 SQVTM, CDR2 ANQGSEA. CD8+ and CD4+ T cells from blood underwent TCR beta sequencing, which was carried out in a high-throughput format. The V call is TRBV29-1, the J call TRBJ2-5; D ambiguous. The TCR originated in a human donor in good health. Sequencing was performed on CD4+ T cells from PBMCs. The CDR3 sequence is CSVESPGMLETQYF. The CDR3 DNA sequence: TGCAGCGTTGAGTCCCCGGGCATGTTGGAGACCCAGTACTTC.